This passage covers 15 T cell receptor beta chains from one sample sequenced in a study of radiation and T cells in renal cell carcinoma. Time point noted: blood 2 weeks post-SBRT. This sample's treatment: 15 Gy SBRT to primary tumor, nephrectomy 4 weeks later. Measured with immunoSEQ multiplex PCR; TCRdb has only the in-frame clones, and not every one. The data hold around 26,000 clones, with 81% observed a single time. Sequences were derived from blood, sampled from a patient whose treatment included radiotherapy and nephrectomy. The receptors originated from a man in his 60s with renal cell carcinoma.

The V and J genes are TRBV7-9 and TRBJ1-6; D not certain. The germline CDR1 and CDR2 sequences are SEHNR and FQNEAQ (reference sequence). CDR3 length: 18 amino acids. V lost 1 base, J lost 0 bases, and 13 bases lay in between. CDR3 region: CASSLEDRFRSYNSPLHF. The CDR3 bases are TGTGCCAGCAGCTTAGAGGACCGTTTTCGCTCCTATAATTCACCCCTCCACTTT.

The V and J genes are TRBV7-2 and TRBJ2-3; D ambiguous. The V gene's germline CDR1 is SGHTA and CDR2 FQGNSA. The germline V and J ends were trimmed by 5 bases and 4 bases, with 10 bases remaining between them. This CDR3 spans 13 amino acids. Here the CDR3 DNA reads TGTGCCAGCAGCCCAGTAAAAGCAGATACGCAGTATTTT. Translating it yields CASSPVKADTQYF.

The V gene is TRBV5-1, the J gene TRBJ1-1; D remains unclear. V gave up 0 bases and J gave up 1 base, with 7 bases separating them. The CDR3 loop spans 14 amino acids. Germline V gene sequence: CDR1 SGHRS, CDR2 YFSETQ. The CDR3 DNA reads TGCGCCAGCAGCTTGGAGGGCGGGAACACTGAAGCTTTCTTT. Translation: CASSLEGGNTEAFF.

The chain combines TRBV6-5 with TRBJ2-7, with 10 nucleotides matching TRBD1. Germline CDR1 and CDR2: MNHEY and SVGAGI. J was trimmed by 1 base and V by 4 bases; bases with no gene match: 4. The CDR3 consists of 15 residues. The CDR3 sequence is CASSSPGQGSYEQYF. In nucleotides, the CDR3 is TGTGCCAGCAGTTCCCCGGGACAGGGGTCCTACGAGCAGTACTTC.

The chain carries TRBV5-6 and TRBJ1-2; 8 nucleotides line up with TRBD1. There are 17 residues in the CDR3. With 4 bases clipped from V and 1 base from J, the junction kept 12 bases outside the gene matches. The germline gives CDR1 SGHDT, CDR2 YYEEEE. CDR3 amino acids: CASSDSPGGALNYGYTF. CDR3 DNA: TGTGCCAGCAGCGACTCCCCAGGGGGCGCCCTTAACTATGGCTACACCTTC.

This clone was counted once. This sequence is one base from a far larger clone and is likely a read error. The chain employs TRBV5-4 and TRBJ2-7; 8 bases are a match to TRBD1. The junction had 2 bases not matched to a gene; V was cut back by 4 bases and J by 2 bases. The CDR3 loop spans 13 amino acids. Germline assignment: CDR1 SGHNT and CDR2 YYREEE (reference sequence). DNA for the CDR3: TGTGCCAGCAGCGGGGGACAGGCCTACGAGCAGTACTTC. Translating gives CASSGGQAYEQYF. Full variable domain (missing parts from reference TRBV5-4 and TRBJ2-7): ETGVTQSPTHLIKTRGQQVTLRCSSQSGHNTVSWYQQALGQGPQFIFQYYREEENGRGNFPPRFSGLQFPNYSSELNVNALELDDSALYLCASSGGQAYEQYFGPGTRLTVT.

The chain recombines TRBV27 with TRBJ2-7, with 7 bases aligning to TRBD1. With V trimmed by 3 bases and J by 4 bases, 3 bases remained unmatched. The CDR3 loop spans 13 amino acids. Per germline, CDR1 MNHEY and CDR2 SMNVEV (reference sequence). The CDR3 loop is CASSLVRGYEQYF. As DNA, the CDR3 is TGTGCCAGCAGTTTGGTCAGGGGGTACGAGCAGTACTTC.

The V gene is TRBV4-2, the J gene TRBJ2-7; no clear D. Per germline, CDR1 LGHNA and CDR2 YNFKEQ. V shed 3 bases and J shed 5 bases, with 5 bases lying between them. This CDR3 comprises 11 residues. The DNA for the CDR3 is TGTGCCAGCAGCCACAGCCACGAGCAGTACTTC. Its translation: CASSHSHEQYF.

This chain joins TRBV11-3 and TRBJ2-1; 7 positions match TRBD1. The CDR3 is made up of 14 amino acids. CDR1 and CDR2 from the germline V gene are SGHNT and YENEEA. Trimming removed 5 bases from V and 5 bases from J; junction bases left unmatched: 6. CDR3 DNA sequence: TGTGCCAGCAGCCCACAGACAGGGAACAATGAGCAGTTCTTC. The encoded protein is CASSPQTGNNEQFF.

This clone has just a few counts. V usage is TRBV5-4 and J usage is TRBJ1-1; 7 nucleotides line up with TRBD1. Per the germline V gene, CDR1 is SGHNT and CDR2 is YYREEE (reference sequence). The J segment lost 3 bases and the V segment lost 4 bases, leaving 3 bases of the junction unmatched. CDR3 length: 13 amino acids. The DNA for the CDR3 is TGTGCCAGCAGCGGGGGACAGTACACTGAAGCTTTCTTT. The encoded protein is CASSGGQYTEAFF.

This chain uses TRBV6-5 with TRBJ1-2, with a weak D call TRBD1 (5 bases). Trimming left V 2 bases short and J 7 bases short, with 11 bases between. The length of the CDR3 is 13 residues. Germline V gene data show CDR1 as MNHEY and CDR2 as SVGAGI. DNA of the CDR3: TGTGCCAGCAGTTACCAGGGTTTTCTTGGCTACACCTTC. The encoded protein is CASSYQGFLGYTF.

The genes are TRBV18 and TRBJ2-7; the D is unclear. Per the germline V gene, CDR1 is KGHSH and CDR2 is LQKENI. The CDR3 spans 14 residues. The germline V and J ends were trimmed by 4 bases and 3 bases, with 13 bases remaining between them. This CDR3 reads CASSHYRAGYEQYF. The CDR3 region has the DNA TGTGCCAGCTCACATTACCGGGCCGGCTACGAGCAGTACTTC.

The CDR3 nucleotides read TGTGCCATCAGTGACCAACCGACTAGCTTGAATGAGCAGTTCTTC. It is translated as CAISDQPTSLNEQFF. This chain links TRBV10-3 with TRBJ2-1; 7 positions match TRBD2. Trimming took 3 bases from V and 7 from J; bases not matched to a gene: 9. This CDR3 comprises 15 residues. The germline CDR1 and CDR2 sequences are ENHRY and SYGVKD.

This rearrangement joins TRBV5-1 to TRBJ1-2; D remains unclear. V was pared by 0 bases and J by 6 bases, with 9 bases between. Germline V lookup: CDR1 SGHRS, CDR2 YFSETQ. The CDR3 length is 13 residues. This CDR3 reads CASSLVPPNGYTF. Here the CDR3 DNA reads TGCGCCAGCAGCTTGGTCCCCCCAAATGGCTACACCTTC.

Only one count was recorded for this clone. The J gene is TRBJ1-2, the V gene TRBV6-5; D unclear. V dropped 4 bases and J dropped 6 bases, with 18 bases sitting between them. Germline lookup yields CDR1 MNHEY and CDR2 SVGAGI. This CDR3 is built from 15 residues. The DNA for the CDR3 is TGTGCCAGCAGTTCTACCCTGGCGGACGCAGATGGCTACACCTTC. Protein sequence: CASSSTLADADGYTF.